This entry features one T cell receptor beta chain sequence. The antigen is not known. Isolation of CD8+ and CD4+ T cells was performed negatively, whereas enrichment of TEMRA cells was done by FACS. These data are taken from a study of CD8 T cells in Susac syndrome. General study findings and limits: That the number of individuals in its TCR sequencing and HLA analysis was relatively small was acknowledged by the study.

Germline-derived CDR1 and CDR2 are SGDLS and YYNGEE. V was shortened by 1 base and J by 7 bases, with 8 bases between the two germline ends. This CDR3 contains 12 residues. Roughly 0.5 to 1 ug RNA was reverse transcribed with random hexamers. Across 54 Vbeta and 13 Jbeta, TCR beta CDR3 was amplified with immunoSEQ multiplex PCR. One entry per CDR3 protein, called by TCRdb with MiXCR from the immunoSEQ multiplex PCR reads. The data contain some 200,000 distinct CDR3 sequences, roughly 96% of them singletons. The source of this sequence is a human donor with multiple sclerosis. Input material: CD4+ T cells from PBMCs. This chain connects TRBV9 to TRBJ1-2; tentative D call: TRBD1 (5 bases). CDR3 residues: CASSVIGGGYTF. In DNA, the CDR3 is TGTGCCAGCAGCGTAATCGGGGGTGGCTACACCTTC.